This T cell receptor beta chain was recovered during a study of shared clonotypes between healthy human individuals. The V end was cut by 0 bases, the J end by 7 bases, with 10 bases between. Germline CDR1 SGHRS, CDR2 YFSETQ. CDR3 length equals 13 residues. Naive CD4+ cells were CD45RA-selected; the remaining cells were memory. Using immunoSEQ multiplex PCR, the repertoire was profiled, and TCRdb retains in-frame clones only, with some absent. The table lists 2,500,000 or so clones, about nine tenths of them singletons. This chain joins TRBV5-1 and TRBJ1-1; possibly TRBD1 for D (6 bases). The receptor's source is a man between 18 and 35 years old in good health. Some clones in this sample may be carry-over from other donors' samples. The material sequenced was naive CD4+ T cells from PBMCs. Subset noted: CD45RA+ positively selected. This chain's CDR3 is CASSLGQVNEAFF. CDR3 nucleotide sequence: TGCGCCAGCAGCTTGGGACAGGTCAATGAAGCTTTCTTT. Using reference TRBV5-1 and TRBJ1-1 for the parts outside the CDR3, the full variable domain is KAGVTQTPRYLIKTRGQQVTLSCSPISGHRSVSWYQQTPGQGLQFLFEYFSETQRNKGNFPGRFSGRQFSNSRSEMNVSTLELGDSALYLCASSLGQVNEAFFGQGTRLTVV.